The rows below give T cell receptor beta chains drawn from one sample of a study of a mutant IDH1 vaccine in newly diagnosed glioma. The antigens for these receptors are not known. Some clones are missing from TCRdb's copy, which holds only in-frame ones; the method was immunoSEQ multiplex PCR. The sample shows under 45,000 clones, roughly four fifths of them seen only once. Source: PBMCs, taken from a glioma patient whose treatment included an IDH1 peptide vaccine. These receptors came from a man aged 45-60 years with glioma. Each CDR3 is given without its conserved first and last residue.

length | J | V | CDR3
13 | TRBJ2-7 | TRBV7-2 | ASSLDRWSSYEQY
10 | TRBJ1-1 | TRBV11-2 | ASSGGGTEAF
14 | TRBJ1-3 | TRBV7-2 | ASSLRTGTAGNTIY
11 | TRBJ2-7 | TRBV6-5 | ASRGNTEDEQY
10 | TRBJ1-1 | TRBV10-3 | AINSQNTEAF
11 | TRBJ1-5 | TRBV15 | ATARGRYQPQH
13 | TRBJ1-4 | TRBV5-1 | ASSLAPGMEEKLF
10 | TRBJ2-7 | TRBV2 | ASSPRGHEQY
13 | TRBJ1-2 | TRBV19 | ASSSHRGGLGGYT
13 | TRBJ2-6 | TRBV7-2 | ASGTNGVGANVLT
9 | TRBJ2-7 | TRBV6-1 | ASSDVTGEY
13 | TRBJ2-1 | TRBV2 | ASRSRQGEYNEQF
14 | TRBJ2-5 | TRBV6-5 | ASSWTSGGRGETQY
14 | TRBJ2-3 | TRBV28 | ASSFWGGRDTDTQY
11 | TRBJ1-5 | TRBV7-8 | ASSLDRGQPQH
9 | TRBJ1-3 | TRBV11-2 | ASLSGAAIY
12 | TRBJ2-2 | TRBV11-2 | ASSQGQGLGELF
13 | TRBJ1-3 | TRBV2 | ATYPEGGAGNTIY
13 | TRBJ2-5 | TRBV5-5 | ASSLGEKRTRTQY
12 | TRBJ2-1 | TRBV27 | ASSFRGTYNEQF
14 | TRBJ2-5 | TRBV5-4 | ASSATSGGAQETQY
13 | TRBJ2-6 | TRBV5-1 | ASSSVPSGANVLT
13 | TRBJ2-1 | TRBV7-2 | ASSSSGGSYNEQF
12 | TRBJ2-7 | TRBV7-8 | ASSSPGAPYEQY
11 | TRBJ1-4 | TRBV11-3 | ASSLPGLEKLF
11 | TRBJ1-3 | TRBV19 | ATDRGSGNTIY
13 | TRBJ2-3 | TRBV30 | AGSQGGGASDTQY
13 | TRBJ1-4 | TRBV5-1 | ASSLGGRANEKLF
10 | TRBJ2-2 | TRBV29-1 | SVELGTGELF
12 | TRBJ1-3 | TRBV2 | ASSEGGRGNTIY
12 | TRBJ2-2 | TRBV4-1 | ASSQASYAGELF
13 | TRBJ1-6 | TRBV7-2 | ASSSRGPSGSPLH
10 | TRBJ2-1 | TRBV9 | ASSVDPIEQF
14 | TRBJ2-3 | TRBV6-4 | ASSDGTSGGADTQY
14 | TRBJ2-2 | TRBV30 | AWSRWDTVGTGELF
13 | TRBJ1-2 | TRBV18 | ASSPPGIPYYGYT
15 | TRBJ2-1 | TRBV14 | ASSQGGGLAGDNEQF
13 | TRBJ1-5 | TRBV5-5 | ASSLDPGGVQPQH
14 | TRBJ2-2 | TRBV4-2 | ASSQDRGQGTGELF
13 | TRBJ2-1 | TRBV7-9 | ASSRRTSGPNEQF
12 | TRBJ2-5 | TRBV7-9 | ASSFGGTRETQY
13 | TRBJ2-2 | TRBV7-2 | ASSLVWVGRGELF
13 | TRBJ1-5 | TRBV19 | ASSEGVNSNQPQH
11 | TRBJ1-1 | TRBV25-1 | ASEQGIGTEAF
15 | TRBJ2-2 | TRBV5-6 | ASSLAVTSGATGELF
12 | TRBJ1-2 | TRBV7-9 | ASSPGQGNYGYT
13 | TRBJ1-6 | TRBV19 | ASRMEGPLNSPLH
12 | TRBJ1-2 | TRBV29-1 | SVETPGHYYGYT
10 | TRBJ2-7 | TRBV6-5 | ASASGSYEQY
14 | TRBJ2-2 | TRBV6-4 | ASSDVGQGFTGELF
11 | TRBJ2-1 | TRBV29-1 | SALEGAYNEQF
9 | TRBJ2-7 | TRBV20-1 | SASPLPEQY
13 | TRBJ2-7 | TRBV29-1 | SVKFGTGTGGEQY
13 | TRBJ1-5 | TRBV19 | ASSIGATHGQPQH
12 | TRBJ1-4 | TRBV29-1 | SVGDKGGIGKLF
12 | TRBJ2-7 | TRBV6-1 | ASSEEFNFTEQY
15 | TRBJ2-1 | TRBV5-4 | ASSPKRSGGSYNEQF
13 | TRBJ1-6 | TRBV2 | ASSERGQGLTPLH
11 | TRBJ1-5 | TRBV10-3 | AISEIENQPQH
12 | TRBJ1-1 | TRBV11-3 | ASSRDVTPTEAF